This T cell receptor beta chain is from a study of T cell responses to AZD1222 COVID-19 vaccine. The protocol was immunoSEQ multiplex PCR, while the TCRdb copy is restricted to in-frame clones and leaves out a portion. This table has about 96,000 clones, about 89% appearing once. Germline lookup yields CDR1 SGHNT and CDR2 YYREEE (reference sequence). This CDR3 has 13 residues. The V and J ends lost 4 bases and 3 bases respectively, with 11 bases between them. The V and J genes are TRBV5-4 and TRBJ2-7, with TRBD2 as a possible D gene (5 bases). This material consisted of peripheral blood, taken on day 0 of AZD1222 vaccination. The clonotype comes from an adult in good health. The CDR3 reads CASSIQGLYEQYF. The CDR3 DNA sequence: TGTGCCAGCAGCATCCAAGGACTCTACGAGCAGTACTTC.